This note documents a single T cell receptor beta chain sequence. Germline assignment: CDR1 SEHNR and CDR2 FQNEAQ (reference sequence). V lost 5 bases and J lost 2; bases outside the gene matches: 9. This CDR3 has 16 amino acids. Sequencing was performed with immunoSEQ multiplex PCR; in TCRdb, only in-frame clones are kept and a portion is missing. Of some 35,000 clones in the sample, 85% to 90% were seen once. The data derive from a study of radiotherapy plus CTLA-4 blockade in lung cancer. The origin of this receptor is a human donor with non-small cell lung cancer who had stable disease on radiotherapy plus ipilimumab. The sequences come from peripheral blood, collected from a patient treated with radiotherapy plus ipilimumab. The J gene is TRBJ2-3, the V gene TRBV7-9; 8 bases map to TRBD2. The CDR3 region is CASSAPAGGYTDTQYF. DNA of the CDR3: TGTGCCAGCAGCGCCCCCGCGGGAGGCTACACAGATACGCAGTATTTT.